The sequence of this T cell receptor beta chain was determined in a study of blood T cell repertoires in COVID-19. Study summary: Collection of acute and convalescent COVID-19 samples took place in the United States, Italy and Spain. The analysed material was cDNA or gDNA that came from T cells, B-cell-depleted T cells, or PBMCs.

Trimming cost V 3 bases and J 1 base, with 14 bases left between them. CDR3 length equals 15 residues. Germline V gene data show CDR1 as SGDLS and CDR2 as YYNGEE. Per the original methods: Estimated nucleated cell counts came from reference gene primer amplification. The method was immunoSEQ multiplex PCR; TCRdb's version includes in-frame clones alone and lacks a portion of them. For V, J and clone size, that table is used; D and trimming come from the DNA. This table holds more than 30,000 clones, 90% to 95% found once. This chain uses TRBV9 with TRBJ2-7, with D perhaps TRBD1 (6 bases). The TCR comes from a human donor with active COVID-19. The donor label of this sample is uncertain. Sequencing was performed on peripheral blood. The CDR3 nucleotides are TGTGCCAGCAGCGCGAAAGACAGGTCATCCTACGAGCAGTACTTC. This encodes CASSAKDRSSYEQYF.